In its sample, the clone carrying this T cell receptor (beta chain) was seen many times. The data were obtained in a study of T-cell reconstitution after alpha-beta-depleted transplantation in children. CDR3 length equals 15 residues. The germline V gene encodes CDR1 DFQATT and CDR2 SNEGSKA (reference sequence). Germline trimming cut 1 base from V and 5 bases from J; bases unmatched to any gene: 9. The TCRbeta library was prepared with unique molecular identifiers. TCRdb re-derived calls from the PCR reads in MiXCR, one entry per CDR3 protein. The sample carries 200,000 to 300,000 distinct CDR3 sequences, about 11% recorded once.

The chain joins TRBV20-1 to TRBJ2-3; 7 positions agree with TRBD1. The sample in question was PBMCs from the stem cell graft donor, obtained from the stem cell graft. The sequence was obtained from a human donor who donated a stem cell graft to a child with acute lymphoblastic leukemia. CDR3 nucleotides: TGCAGTGCTAGAGGACCGGGACAGTATTTAGATACGCAGTATTTT. Translating gives CSARGPGQYLDTQYF.